The sequence of this T cell receptor (beta chain) was determined in a study of CD8 T cells in Susac syndrome. It was with random hexamers that roughly 0.45 to 1 ug RNA was reverse transcribed. One entry per CDR3 protein results from TCRdb running MiXCR on the immunoSEQ multiplex PCR reads. The sample lists around 140,000 distinct CDR3 sequences, 95% occurring once. The CDR3 totals 16 residues. Germline V gene sequence: CDR1 SGHTA, CDR2 FQGNSA. V lost 5 bases and J 7 bases, leaving 23 bases between the germline ends. The receptor was derived from a human donor with Susac syndrome. Sequencing used CD4+ T cells from PBMCs. The chain couples TRBV7-2 to TRBJ2-5; either TRBD1 or TRBD2 may fit D (5 bases each). The DNA of the CDR3 is TGTGCCAGCAGCCTCCGGACTGCCGCAACTAGGGGGACCCAGTACTTC. This gives the protein CASSLRTAATRGTQYF. Full variable domain (outside the CDR3, taken from reference TRBV7-2 and TRBJ2-5): GAGVSQSPSNKVTEKGKDVELRCDPISGHTALYWYRQSLGQGLEFLIYFQGNSAPDKSGLPSDRFSAERTGGSVSTLTIQRTQQEDSAVYLCASSLRTAATRGTQYFGPGTRLLVL.